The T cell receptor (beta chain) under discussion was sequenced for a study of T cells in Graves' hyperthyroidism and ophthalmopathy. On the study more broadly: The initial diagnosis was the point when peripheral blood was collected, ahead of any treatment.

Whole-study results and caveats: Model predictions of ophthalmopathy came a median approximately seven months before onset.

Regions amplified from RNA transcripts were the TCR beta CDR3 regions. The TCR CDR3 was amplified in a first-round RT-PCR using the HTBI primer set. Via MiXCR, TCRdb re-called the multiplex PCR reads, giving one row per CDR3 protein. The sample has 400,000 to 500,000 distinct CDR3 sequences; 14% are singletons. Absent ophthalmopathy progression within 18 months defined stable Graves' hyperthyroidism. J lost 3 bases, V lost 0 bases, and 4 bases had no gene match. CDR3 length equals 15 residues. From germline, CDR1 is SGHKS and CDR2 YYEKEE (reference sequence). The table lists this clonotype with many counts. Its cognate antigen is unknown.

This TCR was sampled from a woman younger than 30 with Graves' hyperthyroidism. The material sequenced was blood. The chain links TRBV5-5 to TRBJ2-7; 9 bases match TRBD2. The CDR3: CASSLVASGIYEQYF. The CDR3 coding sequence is TGTGCCAGCAGCTTGGTCGCTAGCGGGATCTACGAGCAGTACTTC.